Listed below are T cell receptor beta chains from one sample, sequenced in a study of cytomegalovirus exposure and HLA in healthy donors. Produced via immunoSEQ multiplex PCR; TCRdb's table is partial and in-frame only. The sample has 130,000 or so clones, more than 80% seen once. The sample comprised PBMCs. These receptors were taken from a woman in her twenties or thirties in good health and CMV-seropositive. The CDR3 runs from the conserved cysteine through the conserved F or W. The order of the fields is V gene, clone size, D gene, J gene, CDR3 protein, CDR3 DNA. A D gene is named only where the DNA matches it firmly. Expanded clones are given a class, and other clones once, few, many or no size at all.

V gene: TRBV6-5; clone size: .; D gene: .; J gene: TRBJ2-1; CDR3 protein: CATRGFSYNEQFF; CDR3 DNA: TGTGCCACCCGGGGTTTTTCCTACAATGAGCAGTTCTTC
V gene: TRBV5-5; clone size: .; D gene: TRBD2; J gene: TRBJ2-5; CDR3 protein: CASGSYGGAETQYF; CDR3 DNA: TGTGCCAGCGGTAGTTACGGGGGGGCAGAGACCCAGTACTTC
V gene: TRBV11-2; clone size: .; D gene: TRBD1; J gene: TRBJ2-1; CDR3 protein: CASSLGQGRYNEQFF; CDR3 DNA: TGTGCCAGCAGCTTAGGACAGGGGCGTTACAATGAGCAGTTCTTC
V gene: TRBV18; clone size: .; D gene: .; J gene: TRBJ1-6; CDR3 protein: CASSPLSERTNSPLHF; CDR3 DNA: TGTGCCAGCTCACCACTAAGTGAGCGGACTAATTCACCCCTCCACTTT
V gene: TRBV2; clone size: once; D gene: .; J gene: TRBJ1-5; CDR3 protein: CASSERRTNQPQHF; CDR3 DNA: TGTGCCAGCAGTGAGAGACGGACAAATCAGCCCCAGCATTTT
V gene: TRBV5-1; clone size: .; D gene: .; J gene: TRBJ1-1; CDR3 protein: CASSLTTGNTEAFF; CDR3 DNA: TGCGCCAGCAGCTTGACGACAGGGAACACTGAAGCTTTCTTT
V gene: TRBV28; clone size: .; D gene: .; J gene: TRBJ2-1; CDR3 protein: CASSPRGDSYNEQFF; CDR3 DNA: TGTGCCAGCAGCCCCCGCGGGGACTCCTACAATGAGCAGTTCTTC
V gene: TRBV7-6; clone size: .; D gene: TRBD2; J gene: TRBJ2-1; CDR3 protein: CASSLDRGRHEQFF; CDR3 DNA: TGTGCCAGCAGCTTAGATCGCGGGAGGCACGAGCAGTTCTTC
V gene: TRBV27; clone size: .; D gene: .; J gene: TRBJ2-5; CDR3 protein: CASQETGTQETQYF; CDR3 DNA: TGTGCCAGCCAAGAGACGGGAACGCAAGAGACCCAGTACTTC
V gene: TRBV28; clone size: .; D gene: TRBD1; J gene: TRBJ2-7; CDR3 protein: CASSSFIHLDRVTYEQYF; CDR3 DNA: TGTGCCAGCAGTTCCTTTATCCACTTGGACAGGGTGACCTACGAGCAGTACTTC
V gene: TRBV2; clone size: .; D gene: .; J gene: TRBJ2-5; CDR3 protein: CASKLLQETQYF; CDR3 DNA: TGTGCCAGCAAGCTGTTACAAGAGACCCAGTACTTC
V gene: TRBV29-1; clone size: .; D gene: TRBD2; J gene: TRBJ2-7; CDR3 protein: CSAVGGVSYEQYF; CDR3 DNA: TGCAGCGCCGTTGGGGGGGTCTCCTACGAGCAGTACTTC
V gene: TRBV5-6; clone size: .; D gene: .; J gene: TRBJ1-3; CDR3 protein: CASSLVPGDSGNTIYF; CDR3 DNA: TGTGCCAGCAGCTTGGTCCCAGGGGACTCTGGAAACACCATATATTTT
V gene: TRBV2; clone size: .; D gene: TRBD1; J gene: TRBJ2-4; CDR3 protein: CASSEGQGISIQYF; CDR3 DNA: TGTGCCAGCAGTGAGGGACAGGGTATAAGCATTCAGTACTTC
V gene: TRBV6-1; clone size: .; D gene: .; J gene: TRBJ2-7; CDR3 protein: CASSYGGQGYEQYF; CDR3 DNA: TGTGCCAGCAGTTATGGTGGGCAGGGCTACGAGCAGTACTTC
V gene: TRBV6-1; clone size: .; D gene: .; J gene: TRBJ2-2; CDR3 protein: CASSELGTHTGELFF; CDR3 DNA: TGTGCCAGCAGTGAATTAGGGACTCACACCGGGGAGCTGTTTTTT
V gene: TRBV9; clone size: .; D gene: TRBD1; J gene: TRBJ2-7; CDR3 protein: CASSATGASYEQYF; CDR3 DNA: TGTGCCAGCAGCGCAACAGGGGCCTCCTACGAGCAGTACTTC
V gene: TRBV2; clone size: .; D gene: TRBD1; J gene: TRBJ2-5; CDR3 protein: CASTGQGVQETQYF; CDR3 DNA: TGTGCCAGCACGGGGCAGGGGGTCCAAGAGACCCAGTACTTC
V gene: TRBV27; clone size: .; D gene: .; J gene: TRBJ1-5; CDR3 protein: CASSLRSNQPQHF; CDR3 DNA: TGTGCCAGCAGTTTGCGAAGCAATCAGCCCCAGCATTTT
V gene: TRBV27; clone size: .; D gene: .; J gene: TRBJ1-2; CDR3 protein: CASSLGRGNYGYTF; CDR3 DNA: TGTGCCAGCAGTTTGGGCAGGGGAAACTATGGCTACACCTTC
V gene: TRBV19; clone size: .; D gene: TRBD1; J gene: TRBJ2-3; CDR3 protein: CASCRDRDTDTQYF; CDR3 DNA: TGTGCCAGTTGCCGGGACAGAGACACAGATACGCAGTATTTT
V gene: TRBV7-9; clone size: .; D gene: .; J gene: TRBJ1-1; CDR3 protein: CASSFGRSYTEAFF; CDR3 DNA: TGTGCCAGCAGCTTCGGCAGGTCGTACACTGAAGCTTTCTTT
V gene: TRBV5-1; clone size: .; D gene: TRBD1; J gene: TRBJ1-5; CDR3 protein: CASSLNPGDSYQPQHF; CDR3 DNA: TGCGCCAGCAGCTTAAATCCCGGGGACAGTTATCAGCCCCAGCATTTT
V gene: TRBV29-1; clone size: once; D gene: .; J gene: TRBJ2-2; CDR3 protein: CSVDDYRTGELFF; CDR3 DNA: TGCAGCGTTGATGACTACCGGACCGGGGAGCTGTTTTTT
V gene: TRBV27; clone size: .; D gene: .; J gene: TRBJ2-7; CDR3 protein: CASSLFARNSYEQYF; CDR3 DNA: TGTGCCAGCAGTTTATTCGCCAGGAACTCCTACGAGCAGTACTTC
V gene: TRBV7-7; clone size: once; D gene: .; J gene: TRBJ1-4; CDR3 protein: CASSLGKTQGLNEKLFF; CDR3 DNA: TGTGCTAGCAGCTTAGGGAAAACCCAGGGCTTAAATGAAAAACTGTTTTTT
V gene: TRBV6-1; clone size: .; D gene: .; J gene: TRBJ1-5; CDR3 protein: CASSAALHSNQPQHF; CDR3 DNA: TGTGCCAGCAGTGCAGCCTTACATAGCAATCAGCCCCAGCATTTT
V gene: TRBV6-5; clone size: .; D gene: .; J gene: TRBJ2-7; CDR3 protein: CASSRGLGGIYEQYF; CDR3 DNA: TGTGCCAGCAGCCGCGGGTTGGGGGGAATCTACGAGCAGTACTTC
V gene: TRBV28; clone size: .; D gene: TRBD1; J gene: TRBJ2-7; CDR3 protein: CASSLGQGGYYEQYF; CDR3 DNA: TGTGCCAGCAGTTTGGGACAGGGGGGGTACTACGAGCAGTACTTC
V gene: TRBV14; clone size: once; D gene: .; J gene: TRBJ2-7; CDR3 protein: CASSQEVRWEQYF; CDR3 DNA: TGTGCCAGCAGCCAAGAGGTTCGGTGGGAGCAGTACTTC
V gene: TRBV7-3; clone size: .; D gene: TRBD1; J gene: TRBJ2-3; CDR3 protein: CASSADRGRDTQYF; CDR3 DNA: TGTGCCAGCAGCGCGGACAGGGGAAGAGATACGCAGTATTTT
V gene: TRBV6-5; clone size: few; D gene: .; J gene: TRBJ2-7; CDR3 protein: CASSHRDPYEQYF; CDR3 DNA: TGTGCCAGCAGCCACAGGGATCCCTACGAGCAGTACTTC